One T cell receptor (beta chain) is described in this entry. The antigen is unknown. These data originate in a study of T cell responses to AZD1222 COVID-19 vaccine. Study outcomes and limitations: The study reported that nearly half of spike-specific TCRs target unmutated variant regions. Seropositivity was recorded at baseline in only 5 or 6 AZD1222 recipients.

Produced via immunoSEQ multiplex PCR; TCRdb's table is partial and in-frame only. The sample has approximately 170,000 clones, over 85% seen once. The sample in question was peripheral blood, obtained on day 0 of AZD1222 vaccination. The clonotype originates from an adult in good health.

The CDR3 bases are TGTGCCAGCAGCGTCCATCCCGGGCCTGAAGCTTTCTTT. Amino acids: CASSVHPGPEAFF. The rearrangement uses TRBV9 and TRBJ1-1; D is unclear. The CDR3 runs 13 residues. Trimming shortened V by 2 bases and J by 6 bases, and 11 bases separated the two germline ends. Germline CDR1 reads SGDLS; CDR2 reads YYNGEE.